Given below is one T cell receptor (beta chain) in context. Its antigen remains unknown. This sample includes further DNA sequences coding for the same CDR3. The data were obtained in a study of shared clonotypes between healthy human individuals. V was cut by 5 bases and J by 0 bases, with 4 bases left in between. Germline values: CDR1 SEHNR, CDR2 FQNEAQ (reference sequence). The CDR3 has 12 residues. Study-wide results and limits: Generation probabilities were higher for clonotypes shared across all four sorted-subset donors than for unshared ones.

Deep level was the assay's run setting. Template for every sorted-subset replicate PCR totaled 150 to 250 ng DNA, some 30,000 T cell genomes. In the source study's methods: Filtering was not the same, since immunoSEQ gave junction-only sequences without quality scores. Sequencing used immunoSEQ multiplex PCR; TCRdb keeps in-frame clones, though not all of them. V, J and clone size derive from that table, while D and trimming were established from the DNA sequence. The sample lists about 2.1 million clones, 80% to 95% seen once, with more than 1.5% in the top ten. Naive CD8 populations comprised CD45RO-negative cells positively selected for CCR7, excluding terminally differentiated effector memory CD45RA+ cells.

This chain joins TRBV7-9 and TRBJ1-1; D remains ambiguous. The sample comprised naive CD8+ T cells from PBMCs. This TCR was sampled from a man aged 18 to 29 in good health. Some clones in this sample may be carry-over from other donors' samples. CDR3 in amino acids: CASSLVNTEAFF. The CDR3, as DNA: TGTGCCAGCAGCCTGGTGAACACTGAAGCTTTCTTT.